The present TCR beta chain was sequenced within a study of blood T cell repertoires in COVID-19. Study context: The United States, Italy and Spain supplied acute and convalescent COVID-19 samples.

The data were produced by immunoSEQ multiplex PCR, yet TCRdb's version contains in-frame clones alone and is incomplete. The sample has a few hundred thousand clones; over 75% are singletons. The source material was peripheral blood. The receptor comes from a woman in her 30s with COVID-19, enrolled during active disease.

The DNA of the CDR3 is TGCGCCAGCAGCCAAGTCTGGGACAGCGACTCCTACGAGCAGTACTTC. Translated, it gives CASSQVWDSDSYEQYF. V gene TRBV4-1 combines with J gene TRBJ2-7, with 7 positions matching TRBD1. With V trimmed by 1 base and J by 0 bases, 6 bases remained unmatched. The V gene's germline CDR1 is MGHRA and CDR2 YSYEKL. This CDR3 comprises 16 residues.